This TCR beta chain was profiled in a study of cytomegalovirus exposure and HLA in healthy donors. General study points: There were some public TCRs occurring in many donors, but most TCR sequences were rare.

The table came from immunoSEQ multiplex PCR; TCRdb's copy has only in-frame clones and leaves some out. Of under 300,000 clones in the sample, 90% were seen once. This CDR3 has 13 residues. Looked up from germline, CDR1 is MNHEY and CDR2 is SVGAGI. V was pared by 4 bases and J by 3 bases, with 10 bases between. As regards this clone: Its antigen is unidentified.

The chain carries TRBV6-5 and TRBJ2-7; the D gene is possibly TRBD2 (5 bases). The sequence was collected from a woman aged 18-29 years in good health and CMV-seronegative. The sequenced material came from PBMCs. In nucleotides, the CDR3 is TGTGCCAGCAGTTTTTCAGAGGGCTACGAGCAGTACGTC. This encodes CASSFSEGYEQYV.